These 11 T cell receptor beta chains were all obtained from the same sample, sequenced in a study of blood T cell repertoires in COVID-19. Repertoires were generated with immunoSEQ multiplex PCR, while TCRdb's copy carries only in-frame clones and drops some. The sample comprises 220,000 or so clones, around four fifths of which are singletons, and approximately 7.6% rests with the top ten. The specimen was peripheral blood. Source of these receptors: a woman aged 80 or over with COVID-19, enrolled during active disease.

This clone was found once. This chain connects TRBV6-2 or TRBV6-3 to TRBJ2-1, with 8 bases identical to TRBD1. The V segment lost 2 bases and the J segment 0 bases; nucleotides outside the gene matches: 9. This CDR3 has 18 residues. CDR1 MNHEY and CDR2 SVGEGT come from the germline V gene. This CDR3 is CASSYPTDRGSSYNEQFF. The CDR3 DNA reads as TGTGCCAGCAGTTACCCTACAGACAGGGGAAGCTCCTACAATGAGCAGTTCTTC.

V usage is TRBV6-4 and J usage is TRBJ2-1; 9 positions agree with TRBD2. V gave up 3 bases and J gave up 0 bases; unmatched junction bases: 3. CDR1 and CDR2 from the germline V gene are MRHNA and SNTAGT. The length of the CDR3 is 16 residues. CDR3 region: CASSELAGNSYNEQFF. The CDR3 DNA reads TGTGCCAGCAGTGAGCTAGCGGGGAACTCCTACAATGAGCAGTTCTTC.

This CDR3 reads CASSQEFPGGYGYTF. CDR3 DNA: TGCGCCAGCAGCCAAGAGTTCCCAGGGGGTTATGGCTACACCTTC. The chain carries TRBV4-1 and TRBJ1-2; 7 bases are shared with TRBD1. The ends lost 0 bases at V and 5 bases at J; junction bases unmatched: 6. CDR1 is MGHRA and CDR2 is YSYEKL in the germline V gene. This CDR3 is built from 15 residues.

The CDR3 DNA follows: TGCGCCAGCAGCTTGCGGACAGGGACTGGCTACACCTTC. Translation gives CASSLRTGTGYTF. This chain uses TRBV5-1 with TRBJ1-2, with 8 positions matching TRBD1. This CDR3 spans 13 amino acids. Germline V lookup: CDR1 SGHRS, CDR2 YFSETQ. V gave up 1 base and J gave up 7 bases; unmatched junction bases: 3.

This sequence joins TRBV11-3 and TRBJ2-7; 8 nucleotides align to TRBD1. Unmatched junction bases numbered 6, after V lost 5 bases and J lost 0 bases. The CDR3 runs to 15 residues. Germline CDR1 SGHNT, CDR2 YENEEA. DNA of the CDR3: TGTGCCAGCAGCCTGGGGACAGGCTCCTCCTACGAGCAGTACTTC. This translates into CASSLGTGSSYEQYF.

The V and J genes are TRBV19 and TRBJ1-3; D possibly corresponds to TRBD1 (5 bases). Germline values: CDR1 LNHDA, CDR2 SQIVND (reference sequence). The V and J ends lost 9 bases and 2 bases respectively, with 17 bases between them. The CDR3 is 15 amino acids. The CDR3 DNA reads TGTGCCAGCGCCCTTAGGTCAGGGACTGGAAACACCATATATTTT. The encoded protein is CASALRSGTGNTIYF.

V usage is TRBV19 and J usage is TRBJ1-5, with 7 bases matching TRBD1. Germline V lookup: CDR1 LNHDA, CDR2 SQIVND (reference sequence). CDR3 length equals 16 residues. The ends lost 3 bases at V and 1 base at J; junction bases unmatched: 6. The CDR3 sequence is CASSILGGRSNQPQHF. CDR3 DNA: TGTGCCAGTAGTATCCTAGGGGGCAGGAGCAATCAGCCCCAGCATTTT.

The chain links TRBV10-1 to TRBJ1-1; D gene ambiguous. CDR3 size: 14 residues. Trimming stripped 3 bases from V and 7 bases from J, with 15 bases between. Per the germline V gene, CDR1 is WNHNN and CDR2 is SYGVQD (reference sequence). CDR3 sequence reads: CASSDSGRNGEAFF. DNA of the CDR3: TGCGCCAGCAGTGACTCCGGGAGGAACGGTGAAGCTTTCTTT.

The chain joins TRBV10-2 to TRBJ1-2, with D perhaps TRBD1 (6 bases). V was clipped by 10 bases and J by 7 bases, with 13 bases between them. The CDR3 consists of 11 residues. Germline V lookup: CDR1 WSHSY, CDR2 SAAADI. The CDR3 region has the DNA TGCGCCATTCACAGGGAGGGTGGCTACACCTTC. Protein: CAIHREGGYTF.

V is TRBV29-1 and J is TRBJ1-2; 12 nucleotides align to TRBD1. The ends lost 3 bases at V and 5 bases at J; junction bases unmatched: 10. This CDR3 has 16 amino acids. Germline lookup yields CDR1 SQVTM and CDR2 ANQGSEA. In nucleotides, the CDR3 is TGCAGCGTTGATGGGACAGGGGGCGCGAGGGGTTATGGCTACACCTTC. Its protein product is CSVDGTGGARGYGYTF.

This clone was recorded a few times. The rearrangement links TRBV5-4 to TRBJ1-3; D unresolved. V lost 0 bases and J lost 1, with 5 bases in between. The CDR3 is 14 residues long. The germline gives CDR1 SGHNT, CDR2 YYREEE (reference sequence). The CDR3 here is CASSLGGSGNTIYF. CDR3 bases: TGTGCCAGCAGCTTGGGAGGGTCTGGAAACACCATATATTTT.